This T cell receptor (beta chain) was captured in a study of vaccination and CD4 T cells after COVID-19. V shed 2 bases, J shed 3 bases, and the junction held 3 bases outside the gene matches. Germline V gene data show CDR1 as MNHEY and CDR2 as SVGEGT. This CDR3 spans 16 amino acids. Sequenced with the Oncomine TCR Beta short-read assay was DNA taken from cultured CD4+ T cells. One entry per CDR3 protein results from TCRdb running MiXCR on the PCR reads. The sample consists of approximately 15,000 distinct CDR3 sequences, 35% to 50% of them appearing once. In this sample, this clonotype turned up a few times. Its antigen remains unidentified. Study-level points and caveats: SARS-CoV-2-reactive clonotype medians increased from around 20 to 38, not significantly. Detection of a median around 84% of reactive clones in convalescent patients was confined to the period after vaccination. Post-infection sampling omitted early timepoints and covered relatively few convalescent patients.

Treatment described: roughly nine-day PBMC culture with coronavirus spike peptide pools or control peptides (ViraFEST assay). Antigen-specific T cells were expanded with peptide pools by ViraFEST, and TCRs were then sequenced. The sample here was CD4+ T cells from blood, cultured in vitro, taken before SARS-CoV-2 vaccination. The source is a human donor who had recovered from COVID-19. The rearrangement links TRBV6-2 or TRBV6-3 to TRBJ2-3, with 12 bases that match TRBD2. This chain's CDR3 is CASSYPSGRGTDTQYF. The CDR3 region has the DNA TGTGCCAGCAGTTACCCTAGCGGGAGGGGAACAGATACGCAGTATTTT.